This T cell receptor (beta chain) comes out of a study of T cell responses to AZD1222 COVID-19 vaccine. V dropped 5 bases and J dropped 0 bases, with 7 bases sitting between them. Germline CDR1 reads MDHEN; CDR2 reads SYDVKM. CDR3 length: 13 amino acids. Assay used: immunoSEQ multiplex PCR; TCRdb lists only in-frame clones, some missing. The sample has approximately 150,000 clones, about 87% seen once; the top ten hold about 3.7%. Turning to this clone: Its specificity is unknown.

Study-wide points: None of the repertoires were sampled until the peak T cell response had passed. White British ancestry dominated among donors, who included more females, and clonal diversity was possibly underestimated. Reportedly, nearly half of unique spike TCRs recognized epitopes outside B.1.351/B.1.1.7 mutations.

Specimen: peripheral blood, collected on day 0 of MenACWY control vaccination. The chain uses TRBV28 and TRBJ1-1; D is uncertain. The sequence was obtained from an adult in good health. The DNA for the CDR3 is TGTGCCAGCAGTACCCAAATGAACACTGAAGCTTTCTTT. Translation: CASSTQMNTEAFF.